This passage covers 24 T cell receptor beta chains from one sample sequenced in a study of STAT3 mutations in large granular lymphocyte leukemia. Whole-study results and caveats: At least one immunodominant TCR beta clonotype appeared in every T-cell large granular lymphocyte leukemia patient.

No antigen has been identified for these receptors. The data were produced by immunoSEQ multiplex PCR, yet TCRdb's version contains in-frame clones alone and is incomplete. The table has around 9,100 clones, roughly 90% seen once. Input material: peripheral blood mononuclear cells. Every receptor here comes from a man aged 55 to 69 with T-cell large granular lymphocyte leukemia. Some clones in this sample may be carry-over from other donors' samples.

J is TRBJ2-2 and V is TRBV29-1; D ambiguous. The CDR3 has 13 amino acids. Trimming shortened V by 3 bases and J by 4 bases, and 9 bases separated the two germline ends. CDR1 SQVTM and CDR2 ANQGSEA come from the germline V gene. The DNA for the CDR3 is TGCAGCGTTGATCAGCCGGTCACCGGGGAGCTGTTTTTT. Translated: CSVDQPVTGELFF.

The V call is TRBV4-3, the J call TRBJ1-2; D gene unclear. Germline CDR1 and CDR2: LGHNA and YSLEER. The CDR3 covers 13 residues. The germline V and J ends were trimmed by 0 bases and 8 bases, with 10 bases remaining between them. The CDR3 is CASSQDRLTGYTF. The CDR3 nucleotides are TGCGCCAGCAGCCAAGATCGACTCACCGGCTACACCTTC.

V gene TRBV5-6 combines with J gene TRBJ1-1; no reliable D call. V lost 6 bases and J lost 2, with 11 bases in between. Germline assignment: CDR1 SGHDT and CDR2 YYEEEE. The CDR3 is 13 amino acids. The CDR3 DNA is TGTGCCAGCACCCTCAACAGAAACACTGAAGCTTTCTTT. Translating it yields CASTLNRNTEAFF.

CDR3 residues: CASSVNRGQGEQYF. CDR3 bases: TGTGCCAGCAGCGTGAACAGGGGCCAGGGGGAGCAGTACTTC. V gene TRBV9 combines with J gene TRBJ2-7; 7 positions match TRBD1. Germline V gene data show CDR1 as SGDLS and CDR2 as YYNGEE. Trimming at V came to 2 bases and at J to 7 bases, leaving 9 bases not matched to a gene. The CDR3 loop spans 14 amino acids.

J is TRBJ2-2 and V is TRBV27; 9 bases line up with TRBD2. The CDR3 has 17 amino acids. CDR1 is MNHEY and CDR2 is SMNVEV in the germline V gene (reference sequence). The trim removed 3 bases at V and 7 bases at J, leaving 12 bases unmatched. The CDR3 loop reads CASSFSASGMRVGELFF. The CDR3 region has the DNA TGTGCCAGCAGTTTTTCCGCTAGCGGGATGCGTGTCGGGGAGCTGTTTTTT.

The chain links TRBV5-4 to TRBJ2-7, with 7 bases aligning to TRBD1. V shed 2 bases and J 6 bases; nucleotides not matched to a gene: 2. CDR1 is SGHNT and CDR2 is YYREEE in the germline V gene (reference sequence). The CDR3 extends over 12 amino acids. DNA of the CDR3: TGTGCCAGCAGCTTCGGACAGGCCGAGCAGTACTTC. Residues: CASSFGQAEQYF.

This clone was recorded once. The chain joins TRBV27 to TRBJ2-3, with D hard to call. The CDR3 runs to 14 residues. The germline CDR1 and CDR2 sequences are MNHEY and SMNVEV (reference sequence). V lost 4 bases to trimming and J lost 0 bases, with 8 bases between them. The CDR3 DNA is TGTGCCAGCAGTTACCCTTTAAGCACAGATACGCAGTATTTT. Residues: CASSYPLSTDTQYF.

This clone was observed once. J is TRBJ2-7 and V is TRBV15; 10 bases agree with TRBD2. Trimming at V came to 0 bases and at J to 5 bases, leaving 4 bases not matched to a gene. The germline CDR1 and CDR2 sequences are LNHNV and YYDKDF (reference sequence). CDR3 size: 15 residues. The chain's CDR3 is CATSRESGRAHEQYF. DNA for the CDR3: TGTGCCACCAGCAGAGAAAGCGGGAGGGCCCACGAGCAGTACTTC.

This chain's CDR3 is CASSKLTGTYEQYF. The DNA of the CDR3 is TGTGCCAGCAGTAAACTGACAGGGACCTACGAGCAGTACTTC. The rearrangement uses TRBV28 and TRBJ2-7; 7 nucleotides agree with TRBD1. Germline loops: CDR1 MDHEN, CDR2 SYDVKM. V was clipped by 5 bases and J by 2 bases; unmatched bases: 6. CDR3 length: 14 amino acids.

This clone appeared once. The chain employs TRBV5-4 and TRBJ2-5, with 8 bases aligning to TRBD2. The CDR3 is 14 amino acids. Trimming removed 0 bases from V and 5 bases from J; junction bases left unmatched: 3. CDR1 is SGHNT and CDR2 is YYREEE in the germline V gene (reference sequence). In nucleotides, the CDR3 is TGTGCCAGCAGCTTGGATGGCGGGGGGGAGACCCAGTACTTC. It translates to CASSLDGGGETQYF.

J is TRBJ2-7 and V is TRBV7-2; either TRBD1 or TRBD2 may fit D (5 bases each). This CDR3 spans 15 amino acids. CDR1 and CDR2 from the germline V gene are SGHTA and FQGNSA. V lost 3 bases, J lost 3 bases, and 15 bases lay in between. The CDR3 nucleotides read TGTGCCAGCAGCTTTGGGGGACCTAGGGACTACGAGCAGTACTTC. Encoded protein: CASSFGGPRDYEQYF.

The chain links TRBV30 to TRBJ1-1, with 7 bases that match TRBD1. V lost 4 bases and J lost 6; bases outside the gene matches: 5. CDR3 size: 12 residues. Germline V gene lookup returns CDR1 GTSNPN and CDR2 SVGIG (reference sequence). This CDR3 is CAWKEGGPEAFF. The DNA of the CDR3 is TGTGCCTGGAAGGAAGGGGGCCCTGAAGCTTTCTTT. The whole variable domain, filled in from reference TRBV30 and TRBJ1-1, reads SQTIHQWPATLVQPVGSPLSLECTVEGTSNPNLYWYRQAAGRGLQLLFYSVGIGQISSEVPQNLSASRPQDRQFILSSKKLLLSDSGFYLCAWKEGGPEAFFGQGTRLTVV.

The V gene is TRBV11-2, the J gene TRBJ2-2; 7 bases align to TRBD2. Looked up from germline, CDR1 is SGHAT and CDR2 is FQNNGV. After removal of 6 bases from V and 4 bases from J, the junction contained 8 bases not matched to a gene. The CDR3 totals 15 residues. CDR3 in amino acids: CASRSIGGGTGELFF. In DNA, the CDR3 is TGTGCCAGCAGATCCATTGGGGGGGGCACCGGGGAGCTGTTTTTT.

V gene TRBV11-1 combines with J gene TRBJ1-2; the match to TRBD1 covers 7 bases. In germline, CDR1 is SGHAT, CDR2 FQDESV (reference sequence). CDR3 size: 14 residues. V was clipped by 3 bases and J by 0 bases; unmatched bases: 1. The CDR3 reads CASSLGTANYGYTF. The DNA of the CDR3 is TGTGCCAGCAGCTTGGGGACAGCTAACTATGGCTACACCTTC.

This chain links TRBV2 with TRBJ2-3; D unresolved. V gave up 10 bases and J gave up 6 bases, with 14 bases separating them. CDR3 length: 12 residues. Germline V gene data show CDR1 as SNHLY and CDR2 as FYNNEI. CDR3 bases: TGTGCCATCGAGGCTTCCGGGGATACGCAGTATTTT. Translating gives CAIEASGDTQYF.

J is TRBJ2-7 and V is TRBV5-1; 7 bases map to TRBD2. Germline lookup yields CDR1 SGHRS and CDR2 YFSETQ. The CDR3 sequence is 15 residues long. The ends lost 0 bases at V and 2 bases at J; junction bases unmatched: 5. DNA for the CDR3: TGCGCCAGCAGCTTGGCCCCCGGGGGGACCTACGAGCAGTACTTC. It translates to CASSLAPGGTYEQYF.

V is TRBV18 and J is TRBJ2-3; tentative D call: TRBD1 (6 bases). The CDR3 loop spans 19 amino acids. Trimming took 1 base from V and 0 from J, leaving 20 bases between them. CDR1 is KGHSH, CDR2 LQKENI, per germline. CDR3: CASSPLSQGYGASTDTQYF. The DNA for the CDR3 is TGTGCCAGCTCACCACTATCCCAGGGGTACGGGGCGAGCACAGATACGCAGTATTTT.

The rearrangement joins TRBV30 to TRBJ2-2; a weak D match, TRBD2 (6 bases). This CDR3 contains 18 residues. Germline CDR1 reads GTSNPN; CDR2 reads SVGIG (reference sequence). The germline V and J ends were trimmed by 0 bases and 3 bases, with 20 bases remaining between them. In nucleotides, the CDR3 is TGTGCCTGGAGTGTAATCCCCCCCGGGGTAGCGGACACCGGGGAGCTGTTTTTT. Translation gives CAWSVIPPGVADTGELFF.

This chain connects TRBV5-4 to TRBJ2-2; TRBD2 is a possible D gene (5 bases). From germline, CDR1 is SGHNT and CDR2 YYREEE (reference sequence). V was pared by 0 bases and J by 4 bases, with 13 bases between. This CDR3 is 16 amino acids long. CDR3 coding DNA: TGTGCCAGCAGCTTGGTGGCGGGTGGAGGCACCGGGGAGCTGTTTTTT. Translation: CASSLVAGGGTGELFF. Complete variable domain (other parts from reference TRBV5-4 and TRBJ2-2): ETGVTQSPTHLIKTRGQQVTLRCSSQSGHNTVSWYQQALGQGPQFIFQYYREEENGRGNFPPRFSGLQFPNYSSELNVNALELDDSALYLCASSLVAGGGTGELFFGEGSRLTVL.

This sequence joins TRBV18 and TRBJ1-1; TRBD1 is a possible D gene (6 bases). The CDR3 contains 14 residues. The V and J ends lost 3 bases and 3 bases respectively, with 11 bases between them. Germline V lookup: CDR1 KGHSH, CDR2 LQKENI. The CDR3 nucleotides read TGTGCCAGCTCACCTGTACAGGGAGACACTGAAGCTTTCTTT. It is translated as CASSPVQGDTEAFF.

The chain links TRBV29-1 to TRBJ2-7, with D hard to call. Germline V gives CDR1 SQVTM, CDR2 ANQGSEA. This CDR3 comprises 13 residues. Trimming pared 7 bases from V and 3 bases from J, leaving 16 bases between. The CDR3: CSARRGARYEQYF. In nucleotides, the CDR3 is TGCAGCGCTCGCCGTGGTGCGCGCTACGAGCAGTACTTC.

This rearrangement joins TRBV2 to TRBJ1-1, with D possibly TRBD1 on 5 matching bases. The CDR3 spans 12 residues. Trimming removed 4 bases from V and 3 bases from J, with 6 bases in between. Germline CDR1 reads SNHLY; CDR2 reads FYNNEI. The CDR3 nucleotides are TGTGCCAGCAGTGGACAGTACACTGAAGCTTTCTTT. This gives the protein CASSGQYTEAFF. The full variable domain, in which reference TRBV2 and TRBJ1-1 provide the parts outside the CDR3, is EPEVTQTPSHQVTQMGQEVILRCVPISNHLYFYWYRQILGQKVEFLVSFYNNEISEKSEIFDDQFSVERPDGSNFTLKIRSTKLEDSAMYFCASSGQYTEAFFGQGTRLTVV.

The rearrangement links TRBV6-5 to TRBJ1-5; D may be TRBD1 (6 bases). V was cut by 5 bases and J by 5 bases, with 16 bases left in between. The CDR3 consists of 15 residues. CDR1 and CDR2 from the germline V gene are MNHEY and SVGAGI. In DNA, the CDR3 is TGTGCCAGCAGTAGGGACACGAATCCGTATCAGCCCCAGCATTTT. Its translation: CASSRDTNPYQPQHF.

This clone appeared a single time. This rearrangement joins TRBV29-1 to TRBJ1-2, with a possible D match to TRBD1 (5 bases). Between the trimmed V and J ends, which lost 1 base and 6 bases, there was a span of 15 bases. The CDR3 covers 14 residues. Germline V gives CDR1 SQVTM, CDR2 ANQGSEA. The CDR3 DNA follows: TGCAGCGTTGAAGTGAGCGGGTGGGGCCATGGCTACACCTTC. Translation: CSVEVSGWGHGYTF.